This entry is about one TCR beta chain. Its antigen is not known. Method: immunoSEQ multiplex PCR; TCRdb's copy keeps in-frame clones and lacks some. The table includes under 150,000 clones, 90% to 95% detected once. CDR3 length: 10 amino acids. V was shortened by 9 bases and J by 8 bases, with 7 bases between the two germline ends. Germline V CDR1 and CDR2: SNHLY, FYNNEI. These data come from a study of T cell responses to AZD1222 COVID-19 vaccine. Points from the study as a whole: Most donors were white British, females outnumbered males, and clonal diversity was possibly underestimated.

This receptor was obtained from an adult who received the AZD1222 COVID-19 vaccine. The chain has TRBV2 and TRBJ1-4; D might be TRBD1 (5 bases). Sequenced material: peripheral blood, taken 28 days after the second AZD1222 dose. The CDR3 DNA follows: TGTGCCAGTTCAGGGGAAAAACTGTTTTTT. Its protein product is CASSGEKLFF.